This T cell receptor beta chain was obtained from a study of graft-versus-host responses after intestinal transplantation (dated by TCRdb to the early 2020s). About the investigation overall: Recipients received multivisceral, liver-intestinal, or isolated intestinal transplants. Every recipient was given anti-thymocyte globulin induction, followed by approximately 3 years of maintenance tacrolimus and steroids. Graft-versus-host and host-versus-graft alloreactive T cell clones were tracked in the graft, circulation and bone marrow after intestinal transplantation using bulk TCR-beta CDR3 sequencing. Alloreactive clones were identified by sequencing pre-transplant mixed lymphocyte reaction products and comparing these products with unstimulated pre-transplant donor and recipient T cells. The cohort enrolled 20 to 30 intestinal transplant recipients including one retransplant, and a few patients lacking pretransplant specimens were excluded. A peak of at least 4% donor T cells among recipient peripheral blood mononuclear cells was the definition used for donor T cell macrochimerism. Rather than going through the commercial service, samples from three later patients were sequenced in-house on an Illumina MiSeq and processed with MiXCR.

At the junction V is shortened by 5 bases and J by 10 bases, with 9 bases in between. From the germline V gene, CDR1 is SGHTA and CDR2 is FQGTGA. The CDR3 has 12 amino acids, counting the end cysteine and phenylalanine. The only DNA kept is the CDR3, 36 bases in frame from the first base. Reading the label with the study, this specimen's time point is: cells obtained before transplantation from donor or recipient. CD3+CD4+ and CD3+CD8+ populations were FACS-sorted from unstimulated pre-transplant donor and recipient cells taken from spleen or lymph nodes. Library construction relied on the immunoSEQ multiplex PCR assay. In most patients, genomic DNA was isolated using the Qiagen DNeasy Blood and Tissue Kit and sent frozen to Adaptive Biotechnologies for TCR sequencing. For most patients, high-throughput TCR-beta CDR3 sequencing of genomic DNA was performed by Adaptive Biotechnologies. The original pipeline was this. TCR sequencing data for approximately 17 patients were retrieved from Adaptive's ImmunoSEQ software; three other patients were processed with MiXCR and VDJtools. CD4 versus CD8 sorting errors were corrected by removing sequences found in both subsets at a frequency ratio below 5:1. CDR3 nucleotide sequences shared between donor and recipient were removed because their origin could not be assigned. To be classed as alloreactive, a clone needed at least 2-fold expansion over unstimulated cells and a minimum CFSE-low frequency of 0.002% (template counts) or 0.001% (read counts). Clones were considered mappable if detected in sequenced pre-transplant spleen, lymph node, or MLR CFSE-low populations of the donor or recipient. Cumulative frequency of alloreactive clones was calculated as a percentage of all sequences weighted by copy number. TCRdb's version of the immuneACCESS table is confined to in-frame rearrangements and falls short of the full clone set. An unresolved V gene accounts for under half of the shortfall where checked; the remainder is of unknown origin. From that table come the V and J calls and clone size; the DNA was used to work out D and trimming. The sample contains roughly 92,000 clones, about 90% of them found a single time. The ten largest clones take up over 0.1% of the sample.

A note on this clone: This receptor's antigen is unknown. Per-nucleotide qualities are absent, and no much larger clonotype sits a single base away.

Overall study results and their limits: Conclusions were limited by the relatively low number and heterogeneity of intestinal transplant patients. Early after transplant, peak levels of circulating GvH clones were associated with declines in HvG clones. Patients with donor T cell macrochimerism had high GvH to HvG T cell clonal ratios in their allografts. GvH clones were found in recipient bone marrow, and some of the GvH clones appeared earlier in ileal mucosa or blood, which is consistent with an intestinal mucosal origin.

The chain is made from TRBV7-3 and TRBJ1-6; the D gene cannot be resolved reliably. The specimen comprised unstimulated CD4+ T cells sorted from spleen or lymph node cells, sampled before intestinal transplant. The sequence was obtained from a human donor who received an intestinal transplant. In nucleotide form, the sequence is TGTGCCAGCAGCCCCCCCCAGTCACCCCTCCACTTT. Protein translation: CASSPPQSPLHF.